The 13 T cell receptor beta chains listed next were all sequenced from one sample in a study of T cells in Graves' hyperthyroidism and ophthalmopathy. The CDR3 regions of TCR beta were amplified from RNA transcripts. During a first-round RT-PCR of the TCR CDR3, the HTBI primer set was used. A single record per CDR3 protein comes from TCRdb applying MiXCR to the multiplex PCR reads. Of 500,000 to 750,000 distinct CDR3 sequences in the sample, roughly 50% were seen once. The sequenced material came from peripheral blood or thyroid tissue (not recorded which). The receptors come from a woman between 18 and 29 years old with Graves' hyperthyroidism.

The chain recombines TRBV7-9 with TRBJ2-1, with a tentative D call TRBD1 (5 bases). The length of the CDR3 is 13 residues. Germline assignment: CDR1 SEHNR and CDR2 FQNEAQ (reference sequence). V was clipped by 2 bases and J by 6 bases, with 8 bases between them. The CDR3 loop reads CASSLSGRNEQFF. In nucleotides, the CDR3 is TGTGCCAGCAGCTTATCAGGGCGCAATGAGCAGTTCTTC.

This clonotype was observed many times. The chain links TRBV7-6 to TRBJ2-7; 11 nucleotides line up with TRBD2. CDR1 is SGHVS and CDR2 is FNYEAQ in the germline V gene. J was trimmed by 2 bases and V by 5 bases; bases with no gene match: 5. CDR3 length: 15 amino acids. As DNA, the CDR3 is TGTGCCAGCAGCGAACGACTAGCGGGAACCTACGAGCAGTACTTC. It specifies CASSERLAGTYEQYF.

The chain links TRBV7-9 to TRBJ1-5; a possible D gene is TRBD1 (5 bases). V dropped 5 bases and J dropped 11 bases, with 19 bases sitting between them. Germline CDR1 is SEHNR and CDR2 is FQNEAQ (reference sequence). The CDR3 length is 14 residues. Written as DNA, the CDR3 is TGTGCCAGCAGCCCAGGGACGGGGGGAGAGACCCAGCATTTT. It codes for CASSPGTGGETQHF.

V usage is TRBV6-5 and J usage is TRBJ2-3, with TRBD2 identical over 10 bases. The CDR3 has 16 residues. CDR1 is MNHEY, CDR2 SVGAGI, per germline. J gave up 7 bases and V 5 bases, and 12 bases lay outside the gene matches. This CDR3 reads CASSLLGGSGRYTQYF. The CDR3 coding sequence is TGTGCCAGCAGTCTACTCGGGGGTAGCGGGAGGTATACGCAGTATTTT.

The chain uses TRBV25-1 and TRBJ1-2, with 7 positions matching TRBD1. The germline V gene encodes CDR1 MGHDK and CDR2 SYGVNS. The CDR3 is 13 amino acids. V dropped 8 bases and J dropped 3; count of bases not matched to a gene: 6. CDR3 sequence: CASGQTGDYGYTF. In nucleotides, the CDR3 is TGTGCCAGCGGACAAACAGGGGACTATGGCTACACCTTC.

Worth noting for this clonotype: This may arise from a read error, as a much more abundant clone is one base away. This chain links TRBV6-2 or TRBV6-3 with TRBJ1-6; tentative D call: TRBD1 (5 bases). The germline gives CDR1 MNHEY, CDR2 SVGEGT. This CDR3 is 15 amino acids long. The CDR3: CAGSLGGVGNSPLHF. The CDR3 nucleotides are TGTGCCGGCAGTCTGGGGGGAGTCGGGAATTCACCCCTCCACTTT.

V gene TRBV7-4 combines with J gene TRBJ2-5, with D perhaps TRBD1 (7 bases). The CDR3 is 16 amino acids. Per the germline V gene, CDR1 is SGHVT and CDR2 is SQSDAQ. V dropped 3 bases and J dropped 5 bases, with 19 bases sitting between them. CDR3: CASSFWQGGQGETQYF. The CDR3, as DNA: TGTGCCAGCAGCTTTTGGCAGGGGGGTCAGGGGGAGACCCAGTACTTC.

V usage is TRBV7-9 and J usage is TRBJ1-1; 9 nucleotides agree with TRBD1. Germline trimming cut 5 bases from V and 4 bases from J; bases unmatched to any gene: 5. CDR3 length: 14 residues. CDR1 and CDR2 from the germline V gene are SEHNR and FQNEAQ (reference sequence). In DNA, the CDR3 is TGTGCCAGCAGCCGGACAGGGGCCGGCACTGAAGCTTTCTTT. Its protein product is CASSRTGAGTEAFF.

The chain links TRBV19 to TRBJ1-4; perhaps TRBD1 as D (5 bases). CDR3 size: 12 residues. Germline V gives CDR1 LNHDA, CDR2 SQIVND (reference sequence). The V gene lost 6 bases and the J gene lost 5 bases, with 7 bases spanning the gap. The CDR3 spells CASRKGNEKLFF. Here the CDR3 DNA reads TGTGCCAGTAGAAAGGGGAATGAAAAACTGTTTTTT.

This clonotype was detected many times. The chain couples TRBV7-9 to TRBJ2-7; D gene uncertain. Trimming shortened V by 4 bases and J by 5 bases, and 15 bases separated the two germline ends. The CDR3 sequence is 14 residues long. Germline CDR1 is SEHNR and CDR2 is FQNEAQ (reference sequence). The CDR3 spells CASSSRPAQDEQYF. CDR3 bases: TGTGCCAGCAGCTCCCGGCCCGCCCAGGACGAGCAGTACTTC.

On this clonotype: One end of the junction does not line up with germline, which may come from a read error. The chain uses TRBV24-1 and TRBJ2-3; D is possibly TRBD2 (5 bases). CDR3 length: 15 amino acids. The germline CDR1 and CDR2 sequences are KGHDR and SFDVKD. The CDR3 protein is CATSDAGLSDDTRYF. In nucleotides, the CDR3 is TGTGCCACCAGTGATGCCGGACTGTCCGATGATACGCGGTATTTT.

This clonotype has a count of ten or more. The V and J genes are TRBV11-2 and TRBJ2-7, with 8 bases that match TRBD2. Germline V gene lookup returns CDR1 SGHAT and CDR2 FQNNGV. The CDR3 sequence is 15 residues long. After removal of 7 bases from V and 2 bases from J, the junction contained 10 bases not matched to a gene. The CDR3 nucleotides are TGTGCCAGCACCATTACGGGAGGGCGGACCTACGAGCAGTACTTC. The encoded protein is CASTITGGRTYEQYF.

The V gene is TRBV20-1, the J gene TRBJ2-5; 8 bases fit TRBD1. The CDR3 consists of 11 residues. J was trimmed by 7 bases and V by 5 bases; bases with no gene match: 3. The germline V gene has CDR1 DFQATT and CDR2 SNEGSKA (reference sequence). The CDR3, as DNA: TGCAGTGCTGGACAGGGAGGGACCCAGTACTTC. Protein: CSAGQGGTQYF.